The 15 T cell receptor beta chains below come from one sample, sequenced in a study of blood T cell repertoires in COVID-19 (TCRdb year 2020). Libraries were built with the immunoSEQ multiplex PCR assay. Drawn from immuneACCESS, this table holds only the in-frame rearrangements with V and J called that TCRdb kept. Clones are partly lost; checked studies trace under half to an unresolved V gene and leave the rest unexplained. The sample yields 260,000 or so clones; roughly 89% were counted once. The top ten clones comprise 2.5% to 3% of the sample. The specimen was PBMCs or T cells enriched from blood (not recorded which). The receptors here all came from a woman in her 30s with acute COVID-19.

This clone was picked up a small number of times. The chain combines TRBV3-1 (or the pseudogene TRBV3-2) with TRBJ2-7; D is unclear. The germline CDR1 and CDR2 sequences are LGHDT and YNNKEL (reference sequence). V was shortened by 0 bases and J by 0 bases, with 9 bases between the two germline ends. This CDR3 spans 15 amino acids. The CDR3 spells CASSQDEESSYEQYF. CDR3 nucleotide sequence: TGTGCCAGCAGCCAAGATGAAGAGAGCTCCTACGAGCAGTACTTC.

The V and J genes are TRBV7-9 and TRBJ1-6; D may be TRBD1 (5 bases). The CDR3 length is 14 residues. Trimming removed 4 bases from V and 2 bases from J, with 6 bases in between. Germline CDR1 SEHNR, CDR2 FQNEAQ (reference sequence). The CDR3 bases are TGTGCCAGCAGCTCGGACACCTATAATTCACCCCTCCACTTT. It encodes CASSSDTYNSPLHF.

A remark on this clone: The same CDR3 also results from other DNA sequences found in this sample. The chain employs TRBV3-1 (or the pseudogene TRBV3-2) and TRBJ1-5, with D possibly being TRBD1 (5 bases). V was clipped by 1 base and J by 2 bases, with 9 bases between them. This CDR3 has 15 residues. Germline loops: CDR1 LGHDT, CDR2 YNNKEL (reference sequence). The CDR3 bases are TGTGCCAGCAGCCAAGGAAGCAGGGGCAATCAGCCCCAGCATTTT. It is translated as CASSQGSRGNQPQHF.

The genes are TRBV12-3 or TRBV12-4 and TRBJ2-2, with 7 bases lining up with TRBD1. CDR3 length: 13 amino acids. Trimming removed 8 bases from V and 4 bases from J; junction bases left unmatched: 4. The CDR3: CASDDRATGELFF. CDR3 nucleotides: TGTGCCAGCGATGACAGGGCCACCGGGGAGCTGTTTTTT.

This sequence joins TRBV27 and TRBJ1-2, with TRBD1 matching 7 bases. Unmatched junction bases numbered 10, after V lost 5 bases and J lost 4 bases. In germline, CDR1 is MNHEY, CDR2 SMNVEV (reference sequence). CDR3 length: 15 residues. CDR3 protein: CASSPRTGGSYGYTF. The DNA for the CDR3 is TGTGCCAGCAGTCCCCGGACAGGTGGGAGCTATGGCTACACCTTC.

The chain carries TRBV18 and TRBJ1-4; 7 bases align to TRBD1. The CDR3 spans 13 residues. Trimming cost V 6 bases and J 7 bases; bases outside gene matches: 5. Germline CDR1 reads KGHSH; CDR2 reads LQKENI. This CDR3 is CASSPDRTEKLFF. For the CDR3, the DNA is TGTGCCAGCTCGCCGGACAGGACTGAAAAACTGTTTTTT.

This sequence joins TRBV3-1 (or the pseudogene TRBV3-2) and TRBJ2-2; D gene uncertain. The CDR3 consists of 15 residues. The germline V and J ends were trimmed by 1 base and 1 base, with 7 bases remaining between them. Germline assignment: CDR1 LGHDT and CDR2 YNNKEL (reference sequence). CDR3 amino acids: CASSQGPRNTGELFF. CDR3 coding DNA: TGTGCCAGCAGCCAAGGTCCTCGGAACACCGGGGAGCTGTTTTTT.

The gene calls are TRBV24-1 and TRBJ1-1; D ambiguous. Germline CDR1 reads KGHDR; CDR2 reads SFDVKD. CDR3 size: 13 residues. The V end lost 4 bases, the J end lost 0 bases, and 5 bases lay between the germline ends. As DNA, the CDR3 is TGTGCCACCAGTGACAGATTGAACACTGAAGCTTTCTTT. Its protein is CATSDRLNTEAFF.

J is TRBJ1-5 and V is TRBV2; TRBD1 agrees at 10 bases. The CDR3 is made up of 17 amino acids. V was pared by 2 bases and J by 0 bases, with 4 bases of the junction left unmatched. Looked up from germline, CDR1 is SNHLY and CDR2 is FYNNEI. The CDR3 DNA reads as TGTGCCAGCAGTGAAAGGGGACAGGGGCATAGCAATCAGCCCCAGCATTTT. Encoded protein: CASSERGQGHSNQPQHF.

This clone came up many times. V and J are TRBV6-5 and TRBJ2-2; 7 bases are shared with TRBD2. The CDR3 length is 15 residues. Germline V gene lookup returns CDR1 MNHEY and CDR2 SVGAGI. Trimming at V came to 0 bases and at J to 5 bases, leaving 3 bases not matched to a gene. This chain's CDR3 is CASSYSGGITGELFF. The CDR3, as DNA: TGTGCCAGCAGTTACTCGGGGGGGATTACCGGGGAGCTGTTTTTT.

The chain combines TRBV5-5 with TRBJ2-1, with D hard to call. Germline V gene lookup returns CDR1 SGHKS and CDR2 YYEKEE (reference sequence). The V gene lost 0 bases and the J gene lost 0 bases, with 7 bases spanning the gap. The CDR3 is made up of 15 amino acids. CDR3 nucleotides: TGTGCCAGCAGCTTGGGACTTAACTCCTACAATGAGCAGTTCTTC. It encodes CASSLGLNSYNEQFF.

This clone was found once. The chain carries TRBV5-6 and TRBJ2-3, with 7 bases that match TRBD2. Germline CDR1 SGHDT, CDR2 YYEEEE. Germline trimming cut 5 bases from V and 3 bases from J; bases unmatched to any gene: 6. The CDR3 length is 14 residues. The CDR3 sequence is CASRVRGGTDTQYF. CDR3 nucleotides: TGTGCCAGCAGAGTCCGGGGAGGGACAGATACGCAGTATTTT.

This chain joins TRBV20-1 and TRBJ1-6; 7 nucleotides align to TRBD1. The CDR3 totals 16 residues. CDR1 is DFQATT and CDR2 is SNEGSKA in the germline V gene (reference sequence). V trimming: 3 bases; J trimming: 14 bases; junction bases outside the gene matches: 19. CDR3 protein: CSASWGAVGGPTSLHF. Here the CDR3 DNA reads TGCAGTGCTAGTTGGGGTGCGGTAGGGGGCCCGACTTCCCTCCACTTT.

The CDR3 is CASSPFRTLNQPQHF. The DNA for the CDR3 is TGTGCCAGCAGTCCATTTCGGACACTCAATCAGCCCCAGCATTTT. The chain uses TRBV6-5 and TRBJ1-5; the D gene is possibly TRBD1 (5 bases). Trimming stripped 5 bases from V and 3 bases from J, with 14 bases between. Germline-derived CDR1 and CDR2 are MNHEY and SVGAGI. The CDR3 extends over 15 amino acids.

V and J are TRBV23-1 and TRBJ1-6, with 7 bases fitting TRBD1. TRBV23-1 is an ORF for which the function is uncertain. With V trimmed by 0 bases and J by 7 bases, 6 bases remained unmatched. The CDR3 loop spans 16 amino acids. DNA of the CDR3: TGCGCCAGCAGTCAATCGAGAACAGGGGCCAATTCACCCCTCCACTTT. It encodes CASSQSRTGANSPLHF.